This T cell receptor beta chain was identified during a study of tumor and adjacent non-tumor tissue in lung cancer. Study as a whole: Patients were aged roughly 31 to 76, 10 men and roughly five women, stage I to III.

A modified ARM-PCR protocol with three rounds of nested PCR amplified TCRbeta. Via MiXCR, TCRdb re-called the multiplex PCR reads, giving one row per CDR3 protein. The table shows 90,000 to 100,000 distinct CDR3 sequences, with about 80% occurring only once. This sample's RNA came from whole unsorted tissue. The normal lung tissue was taken more than 3 cm from the tumor edge. A word on this clonotype: As yet, its antigen is unknown. An end of the junction differs from the germline gene, which may be a read error.

Findings and limits, study-wide: Tumor repertoires had a smaller top 100 clone share than normal lung.

Source material: distant non-tumor lung tissue. This clonotype was obtained from a man aged 60 to 75 with small cell lung cancer.

The CDR3 DNA reads TGTGCCAGCAGCTCACTAGATTTAGCGGTAGACACCTACGAGCAATACTTC. Its protein is CASSSLDLAVDTYEQYF. The rearrangement uses TRBV6-6 and TRBJ2-7, with D possibly being TRBD2 (6 bases). The CDR3 is made up of 17 amino acids. The germline V gene encodes CDR1 MNHNY and CDR2 SVGAGI (reference sequence).